This passage covers 26 T cell receptor beta chains from one sample sequenced in a study of shared clonotypes between healthy human individuals. CD8 cells classed as naive were CD45RO-negative and positively selected for CCR7, excluding terminally differentiated effector memory CD45RA+ cells. Using immunoSEQ multiplex PCR, the repertoire was profiled, and TCRdb retains in-frame clones only, with some absent. Of about 1,800,000 clones in the sample, roughly 94% were seen once. The sequenced sample consisted of naive CD8+ T cells sorted from blood. The receptor set was obtained from a man between 18 and 29 years old in good health.

The chain combines TRBV6-1 with TRBJ2-5; 7 bases are shared with TRBD2. V gave up 4 bases and J gave up 1 base; unmatched junction bases: 12. The CDR3 consists of 17 residues. In germline, CDR1 is MNHNS, CDR2 SASEGT. The DNA of the CDR3 is TGTGCCAGCAGTGCGCAAACCGCTCTAGCGGTCCAAGAGACCCAGTACTTC. Encoded protein: CASSAQTALAVQETQYF.

V is TRBV2 and J is TRBJ2-1, with 10 nucleotides matching TRBD2. J gave up 7 bases and V 11 bases, and 8 bases lay outside the gene matches. Germline V lookup: CDR1 SNHLY, CDR2 FYNNEI. CDR3 length equals 13 residues. In nucleotides, the CDR3 is TGTGCCCGTAGGAAGCGGGAGGGAAATGAGCAGTTCTTC. This translates into CARRKREGNEQFF.

This chain uses TRBV28 with TRBJ2-2; D not resolved. The germline CDR1 and CDR2 sequences are MDHEN and SYDVKM. The CDR3 covers 13 residues. V gave up 5 bases and J gave up 3 bases, with 7 bases separating them. For the CDR3, the DNA is TGTGCCAGCAGTCGGACCTACACCGGGGAGCTGTTTTTT. Amino acids: CASSRTYTGELFF.

The rearrangement links TRBV9 to TRBJ2-3; TRBD2 might be the D (5 bases). Germline lookup yields CDR1 SGDLS and CDR2 YYNGEE. V lost 0 bases, J lost 2 bases, and 7 bases lay in between. CDR3 length equals 14 residues. CDR3 protein: CASSVAGYTDTQYF. The DNA for the CDR3 is TGTGCCAGCAGCGTAGCGGGGTACACAGATACGCAGTATTTT.

The V gene is TRBV5-4, the J gene TRBJ2-5; no clear D gene. Deletions cut 4 bases from V and 3 bases from J, with 4 bases between. This CDR3 region has 11 residues. The germline gives CDR1 SGHNT, CDR2 YYREEE (reference sequence). CDR3: CASSREETQYF. The CDR3 DNA reads TGTGCCAGCAGCCGGGAAGAGACCCAGTACTTC.

CDR3 loop: CASSLGSNTGELFF. CDR3 DNA sequence: TGCGCCAGCAGCCTCGGGAGCAACACCGGGGAGCTGTTTTTT. The chain recombines TRBV5-1 with TRBJ2-2, with D perhaps TRBD2 (6 bases). This CDR3 is 14 amino acids long. V lost 4 bases and J 2 bases, leaving 9 bases between the germline ends. Germline V gene sequence: CDR1 SGHRS, CDR2 YFSETQ. Full variable domain (rest looked up from reference TRBV5-1 and TRBJ2-2): KAGVTQTPRYLIKTRGQQVTLSCSPISGHRSVSWYQQTPGQGLQFLFEYFSETQRNKGNFPGRFSGRQFSNSRSEMNVSTLELGDSALYLCASSLGSNTGELFFGEGSRLTVL.

The rearrangement uses TRBV6-1 and TRBJ2-1, with 13 positions matching TRBD2. The junction had 7 bases not matched to a gene; V was cut back by 8 bases and J by 6 bases. Germline CDR1 reads MNHNS; CDR2 reads SASEGT. This CDR3 is built from 15 residues. The CDR3 region is CASLARLAGGNEQFF. CDR3 sequence (DNA): TGTGCCAGCCTAGCCCGACTAGCGGGGGGCAATGAGCAGTTCTTC.

The rearrangement joins TRBV5-1 to TRBJ2-2, with 8 bases aligning to TRBD2. This CDR3 has 15 residues. CDR1 is SGHRS, CDR2 YFSETQ, per germline. The junction had 5 bases not matched to a gene; V was cut back by 6 bases and J by 1 base. This chain's CDR3 is CASNLAGLNTGELFF. The CDR3, as DNA: TGCGCCAGCAACTTAGCGGGACTGAACACCGGGGAGCTGTTTTTT.

The chain uses TRBV6-5 and TRBJ2-7; TRBD1 or TRBD2 may be the D gene (5 bases each). V lost 4 bases to trimming and J lost 2 bases, with 9 bases between them. The germline gives CDR1 MNHEY, CDR2 SVGAGI. This CDR3 is built from 13 residues. In nucleotides, the CDR3 is TGTGCCAGCAGTTGGGACGAGACCTACGAGCAGTACTTC. This sequence encodes CASSWDETYEQYF.

The rearrangement uses TRBV27 and TRBJ1-5, with D uncertain. V lost 4 bases, J lost 0 bases, and 7 bases lay in between. Germline assignment: CDR1 MNHEY and CDR2 SMNVEV (reference sequence). There are 14 residues in the CDR3. CDR3: CASSWAYSNQPQHF. CDR3 bases: TGTGCCAGCAGTTGGGCCTATAGCAATCAGCCCCAGCATTTT.

The V call is TRBV10-3, the J call TRBJ2-3; TRBD2 agrees at 7 bases. Per germline, CDR1 ENHRY and CDR2 SYGVKD. The CDR3 spans 14 residues. With V trimmed by 6 bases and J by 1 base, 4 bases remained unmatched. The CDR3 loop reads CAISGTSGTDTQYF. DNA for the CDR3: TGTGCCATCAGCGGTACTAGCGGCACAGATACGCAGTATTTT.

The chain joins TRBV5-1 to TRBJ2-7; D possibly uses TRBD1 or TRBD2 (5 bases each). Trimming left V 5 bases short and J 0 bases short, with 9 bases between. Germline V lookup: CDR1 SGHRS, CDR2 YFSETQ. The CDR3 runs 13 residues. The CDR3, as DNA: TGCGCCAGCAGGGTGGGGGTCTCCTACGAGCAGTACTTC. This gives the protein CASRVGVSYEQYF.

The chain uses TRBV5-6 and TRBJ1-6; tentative D call: TRBD1 (5 bases). The CDR3 length is 17 residues. Trimming cost V 4 bases and J 2 bases, with 16 bases left between them. Germline values: CDR1 SGHDT, CDR2 YYEEEE. This CDR3 is CASSPPGGTTYNSPLHF. The CDR3 DNA reads TGTGCCAGCAGCCCCCCGGGGGGGACCACCTATAATTCACCCCTCCACTTT. The full variable domain, its missing parts supplied by reference TRBV5-6 and TRBJ1-6, is DAGVTQSPTHLIKTRGQQVTLRCSPKSGHDTVSWYQQALGQGPQFIFQYYEEEERQRGNFPDRFSGHQFPNYSSELNVNALLLGDSALYLCASSPPGGTTYNSPLHFGNGTRLTVT.

Points on this clone: This same CDR3 is encoded by further DNA sequences in the sample. The chain joins TRBV28 to TRBJ1-1; TRBD1 matches at 7 bases. The CDR3 length is 14 residues. Per germline, CDR1 MDHEN and CDR2 SYDVKM. The ends lost 4 bases at V and 0 bases at J; junction bases unmatched: 2. The CDR3 sequence is CASSYRGMNTEAFF. CDR3 coding DNA: TGTGCCAGCAGTTACAGGGGAATGAACACTGAAGCTTTCTTT.

This clone was detected only once. This chain joins TRBV5-4 and TRBJ1-2; no firm D call. This CDR3 has 14 amino acids. Germline CDR1 is SGHNT and CDR2 is YYREEE (reference sequence). The V end lost 0 bases, the J end lost 1 base, and 7 bases lay between the germline ends. CDR3 DNA: TGTGCCAGCAGCTTGGACGATCTTAACTATGGCTACACCTTC. It translates to CASSLDDLNYGYTF.

The rearrangement uses TRBV28 and TRBJ2-7, with D tentatively TRBD2 (5 bases). The CDR3 is 15 amino acids. From germline, CDR1 is MDHEN and CDR2 SYDVKM. The ends were cut back, 5 bases at V and 2 bases at J, with 16 bases in the middle. The CDR3 coding sequence is TGTGCCAGCAGTACTAGTACGGGCTTAGCCTACGAGCAGTACTTC. It translates to CASSTSTGLAYEQYF.

V gene TRBV7-9 combines with J gene TRBJ2-3; 11 bases are shared with TRBD2. The CDR3 consists of 17 residues. The trim removed 5 bases at V and 2 bases at J, leaving 9 bases unmatched. Germline V gives CDR1 SEHNR, CDR2 FQNEAQ (reference sequence). The DNA of the CDR3 is TGTGCCAGCAGCGACACTAGCGGGGGAGTAATCACAGATACGCAGTATTTT. This sequence encodes CASSDTSGGVITDTQYF.

The genes are TRBV5-4 and TRBJ2-7; TRBD2 matches 7 bases. This CDR3 contains 16 residues. Trimming removed 7 bases from V and 0 bases from J; junction bases left unmatched: 13. CDR1 is SGHNT and CDR2 is YYREEE in the germline V gene (reference sequence). CDR3 DNA: TGTGCCAGCGCCACCTCCGTGGGCGGGAGCTCCTACGAGCAGTACTTC. As protein: CASATSVGGSSYEQYF.

The chain is built from TRBV13 and TRBJ1-4; 9 bases are shared with TRBD1. The V gene end was trimmed by 6 bases and the J gene end by 8 bases; junction bases not matched to a gene: 10. Germline lookup yields CDR1 PRHDT and CDR2 FYEKMQ (reference sequence). The CDR3 length is 15 residues. In DNA form, the CDR3 reads TGTGCCAGCAGTATTAGATCTGGACAGGGGGAAAAACTGTTTTTT. Protein: CASSIRSGQGEKLFF.

V usage is TRBV9 and J usage is TRBJ2-7, with D perhaps assigned TRBD1 or TRBD2 (5 bases each). Germline loops: CDR1 SGDLS, CDR2 YYNGEE. V shed 0 bases and J shed 5 bases, with 15 bases lying between them. The CDR3 is 15 residues long. The CDR3 nucleotides read TGTGCCAGCAGCGTAGAGGGACGTGGAGACAACGAGCAGTACTTC. Amino acids: CASSVEGRGDNEQYF.

V and J are TRBV29-1 and TRBJ2-2; no firm D call. V dropped 3 bases and J dropped 6 bases, with 5 bases sitting between them. This CDR3 has 11 amino acids. Germline CDR1 is SQVTM and CDR2 is ANQGSEA. The CDR3, as DNA: TGCAGCGTTGAGGTAGCCGGGGAGCTGTTTTTT. It is translated as CSVEVAGELFF.

This clone appeared once. The same CDR3 arises from other DNA sequences in this sample as well. The chain has TRBV5-6 and TRBJ1-5; D gene uncertain. V shed 0 bases and J shed 4 bases, with 8 bases lying between them. The CDR3 runs to 14 residues. Germline V gene sequence: CDR1 SGHDT, CDR2 YYEEEE. The CDR3: CASSLGSGNQPQHF. The CDR3 DNA is TGTGCCAGCAGCTTGGGATCTGGGAATCAGCCCCAGCATTTT.

The genes are TRBV28 and TRBJ1-1; TRBD1 agrees at 7 bases. CDR3 length equals 16 residues. V shed 5 bases and J 3 bases; nucleotides not matched to a gene: 12. CDR1 and CDR2 (germline): MDHEN, SYDVKM. For the CDR3, the DNA is TGTGCCAGCAGTCCGCCTGGGAAGGGGGCCTACACTGAAGCTTTCTTT. Translating it yields CASSPPGKGAYTEAFF.

A remark on this clone: Other DNA sequences from this sample encode an identical CDR3 as well. The rearrangement uses TRBV7-9 and TRBJ2-7; D perhaps matches TRBD2 (5 bases). The CDR3 loop spans 14 amino acids. In germline, CDR1 is SEHNR, CDR2 FQNEAQ (reference sequence). Between the trimmed V and J ends, which lost 5 bases and 2 bases, there was a span of 13 bases. The CDR3 region has the DNA TGTGCCAGCAGCCCGCCGACGGGAACCTACGAGCAGTACTTC. This sequence encodes CASSPPTGTYEQYF.

V usage is TRBV4-1 and J usage is TRBJ2-7; 11 nucleotides agree with TRBD2. V lost 5 bases to trimming and J lost 5 bases; unmatched junction nucleotides: 17. The CDR3 length is 18 residues. CDR1 and CDR2 from the germline V gene are MGHRA and YSYEKL. The DNA of the CDR3 is TGCGCCAGCAGCGATGAACCTCCCTCAGGACTAGCGGGCCACGAGCAGTACTTC. Protein: CASSDEPPSGLAGHEQYF.

This chain uses TRBV6-1 with TRBJ2-5, with D perhaps assigned TRBD1 or TRBD2 (5 bases each). V lost 2 bases, J lost 4 bases, and 17 bases lay in between. The germline CDR1 and CDR2 sequences are MNHNS and SASEGT. The CDR3 covers 16 residues. CDR3: CASSEYPMGVAETQYF. In DNA, the CDR3 is TGTGCCAGCAGTGAATACCCGATGGGGGTGGCAGAGACCCAGTACTTC.